The 20 T cell receptor beta chains reported below all come from one sample, sequenced in a study of blood T cell repertoires in COVID-19. The repertoire was sequenced with immunoSEQ multiplex PCR; TCRdb's copy has only in-frame clones and lacks some. The sample has roughly 250,000 clones; approximately 90% are singletons. The material sequenced was peripheral blood. Receptor source: a man aged 55 to 70 who had recovered from COVID-19.

The chain links TRBV9 to TRBJ2-1, with 8 bases fitting TRBD1. Germline V CDR1 and CDR2: SGDLS, YYNGEE. The CDR3 loop spans 16 amino acids. The V gene end was trimmed by 4 bases and the J gene end by 8 bases; junction bases not matched to a gene: 14. The CDR3 sequence: CASSYRSRGPVDEQFF. The CDR3 bases are TGTGCCAGCAGCTACCGATCCAGGGGGCCAGTTGATGAGCAGTTCTTC.

The chain carries TRBV2 and TRBJ1-3, with 7 bases identical to TRBD1. Looked up from germline, CDR1 is SNHLY and CDR2 is FYNNEI. The V and J ends lost 6 bases and 0 bases, in that order; junction bases with no gene match: 5. The CDR3 covers 15 residues. In nucleotides, the CDR3 is TGTGCCAGCAGGGCCGGGACAGACTCTGGAAACACCATATATTTT. Its protein is CASRAGTDSGNTIYF.

This clone was seen more than once but under ten times. The chain links TRBV5-6 to TRBJ1-5; 9 bases agree with TRBD1. V gave up 2 bases and J gave up 12 bases; unmatched junction bases: 6. Germline V lookup: CDR1 SGHDT, CDR2 YYEEEE. The CDR3 extends over 13 amino acids. The CDR3 is CASSLARTGVQHF. Here the CDR3 DNA reads TGTGCCAGCAGCTTAGCCAGGACAGGGGTCCAGCATTTT.

This clone was observed a single time. CDR3 nucleotides: TGTGCCAGCAGTGAAGGGACACCGATCTACGAGCAGTACGTC. This gives the protein CASSEGTPIYEQYV. This rearrangement joins TRBV6-1 to TRBJ2-7; possibly TRBD1 for D (5 bases). Germline assignment: CDR1 MNHNS and CDR2 SASEGT. CDR3 length: 14 residues. V lost 1 base and J lost 3, with 10 bases in between.

The chain has TRBV3-1 (or the pseudogene TRBV3-2) and TRBJ2-5; 7 nucleotides match TRBD1. Trimming cost V 4 bases and J 3 bases; bases outside gene matches: 8. The CDR3 extends over 15 amino acids. Germline CDR1 is LGHDT and CDR2 is YNNKEL (reference sequence). The chain's CDR3 is CASSPRGRSEETQYF. The CDR3 nucleotides read TGTGCCAGCAGCCCGAGGGGGCGCAGTGAAGAGACCCAGTACTTC.

V usage is TRBV28 and J usage is TRBJ2-3, with 7 bases identical to TRBD2. In germline, CDR1 is MDHEN, CDR2 SYDVKM. The CDR3 consists of 15 residues. With 4 bases clipped from V and 3 bases from J, the junction kept 7 bases outside the gene matches. CDR3 sequence (DNA): TGTGCCAGCAGTTCCCACCGGACTAGGACAGATACGCAGTATTTT. This sequence encodes CASSSHRTRTDTQYF.

V is TRBV5-8 and J is TRBJ2-5; 12 bases match TRBD2. Per germline, CDR1 SGHTS and CDR2 YDEGEE. The CDR3 consists of 15 residues. V was clipped by 3 bases and J by 4 bases; unmatched bases: 4. CDR3 sequence (DNA): TGTGCCAGCAGCTCCCCGGGACTAGCGGGAGAGACCCAGTACTTC. Protein product: CASSSPGLAGETQYF. Looking up the rest from reference TRBV5-8 and TRBJ2-5 gives the full variable domain: EAGVTQSPTHLIKTRGQQATLRCSPISGHTSVYWYQQALGLGLQFLLWYDEGEERNRGNFPPRFSGRQFPNYSSELNVNALELEDSALYLCASSSPGLAGETQYFGPGTRLLVL.

J is TRBJ2-3 and V is TRBV4-2; 10 bases line up with TRBD2. Trimming took 0 bases from V and 5 from J; bases not matched to a gene: 11. Germline V CDR1 and CDR2: LGHNA, YNFKEQ. The CDR3 is 18 residues long. In DNA, the CDR3 is TGTGCCAGCAGCCAAGATCTAGTAGCGGGGGGCATGCTAGATACGCAGTATTTT. This codes for CASSQDLVAGGMLDTQYF.

This sequence joins TRBV11-3 and TRBJ2-3; tentative D call: TRBD2 (5 bases). Trimming cost V 5 bases and J 0 bases, with 12 bases left between them. CDR1 is SGHNT, CDR2 YENEEA, per germline. The length of the CDR3 is 15 residues. This chain's CDR3 is CASSPRRGSTDTQYF. In DNA, the CDR3 is TGTGCCAGCAGCCCCCGACGGGGTAGCACAGATACGCAGTATTTT.

The chain recombines TRBV25-1 with TRBJ1-5, with 10 bases identical to TRBD1. The length of the CDR3 is 16 residues. V was clipped by 4 bases and J by 1 base; unmatched bases: 4. Germline values: CDR1 MGHDK, CDR2 SYGVNS. The CDR3 loop reads CASSGDRGPSNQPQHF. CDR3 coding DNA: TGTGCCAGCAGTGGCGACAGGGGGCCGAGCAATCAGCCCCAGCATTTT.

The rearrangement joins TRBV24-1 to TRBJ1-3; no reliable D call. CDR3 length: 13 residues. The germline CDR1 and CDR2 sequences are KGHDR and SFDVKD. Trimming removed 4 bases at V and 3 bases at J, with 6 bases between. CDR3 in DNA: TGTGCCACCAGTGAGGGCCATGGAAACACCATATATTTT. Its translation is CATSEGHGNTIYF.

The gene calls are TRBV15 and TRBJ2-7; no definite D call. Germline lookup yields CDR1 LNHNV and CDR2 YYDKDF (reference sequence). V was shortened by 3 bases and J by 0 bases, with 12 bases between the two germline ends. The CDR3 extends over 15 amino acids. CDR3 bases: TGTGCCACCAGCAGCCGACTGAGGAGCTCCTACGAGCAGTACGTC. Protein sequence: CATSSRLRSSYEQYV.

The rearrangement uses TRBV2 and TRBJ2-1, with 13 bases fitting TRBD2. The CDR3 has 15 amino acids. With V trimmed by 4 bases and J by 8 bases, 5 bases remained unmatched. Germline CDR1 SNHLY, CDR2 FYNNEI. The CDR3 sequence: CASSGPTSGGYEQFF. The CDR3 region has the DNA TGTGCCAGCAGTGGCCCGACTAGCGGGGGGTATGAGCAGTTCTTC.

V usage is TRBV5-1 and J usage is TRBJ2-2, with D unclear. The CDR3 has 13 amino acids. Germline assignment: CDR1 SGHRS and CDR2 YFSETQ. V was cut by 5 bases and J by 4 bases, with 9 bases left in between. The CDR3 here is CASRTGSTGELFF. CDR3 coding DNA: TGCGCCAGCAGAACCGGGTCCACCGGGGAGCTGTTTTTT.

This chain connects TRBV3-1 (or the pseudogene TRBV3-2) to TRBJ2-7; possibly TRBD2 for D (6 bases). There are 14 residues in the CDR3. CDR1 LGHDT and CDR2 YNNKEL come from the germline V gene (reference sequence). The V end was cut by 7 bases, the J end by 3 bases, with 16 bases between. For the CDR3, the DNA is TGTGCCAGCACCAAGGCGGGGCGCCGCTACGAGCAGTACTTC. Its protein is CASTKAGRRYEQYF.

Turning to this clone: This CDR3 is also generated by other DNA sequences in the sample. The V and J genes are TRBV11-2 and TRBJ2-1, with D perhaps TRBD1 (5 bases). V lost 0 bases, J lost 6 bases, and 6 bases lay in between. The germline V gene encodes CDR1 SGHAT and CDR2 FQNNGV. There are 13 residues in the CDR3. The CDR3 DNA reads as TGTGCCAGCAGCTTAGATAGGGGCAATGAGCAGTTCTTC. This gives the protein CASSLDRGNEQFF.

This clone has a count of ten or more. The J gene is TRBJ1-2, the V gene TRBV12-3 or TRBV12-4, with a possible D match to TRBD1 (5 bases). The CDR3 is 12 residues long. V lost 5 bases and J lost 9, with 13 bases in between. CDR3 sequence (DNA): TGTGCCAGCAGTGGGACTTCCACCAGCTACACCTTC. It specifies CASSGTSTSYTF.

The rearrangement uses TRBV6-5 and TRBJ1-1; D not resolved. Germline assignment: CDR1 MNHEY and CDR2 SVGAGI. The CDR3 contains 16 residues. V lost 2 bases and J lost 2, with 15 bases in between. CDR3 sequence: CASSYGPLPANTEAFF. As DNA, the CDR3 is TGTGCCAGCAGTTACGGGCCTCTACCAGCCAACACTGAAGCTTTCTTT.

The rearrangement links TRBV6-5 to TRBJ2-7; 8 nucleotides line up with TRBD1. This CDR3 has 14 residues. CDR1 is MNHEY, CDR2 SVGAGI, per germline. V lost 6 bases to trimming and J lost 7 bases; unmatched junction nucleotides: 11. CDR3 loop: CASRTRQGLGEQYF. The CDR3, as DNA: TGTGCCAGCAGGACCCGACAGGGGTTAGGGGAGCAGTACTTC.

J is TRBJ2-3 and V is TRBV19; 11 bases are a match to TRBD2. Losses at the gene ends were 0 bases for V and 4 bases for J; bases not matched to a gene: 9. CDR3 length equals 18 residues. Germline V gene data show CDR1 as LNHDA and CDR2 as SQIVND (reference sequence). The CDR3, as DNA: TGTGCCAGTAGTATAGATCGGGGGACTAGCGGCCTCTCAGATACGCAGTATTTT. This translates into CASSIDRGTSGLSDTQYF.